This T cell receptor beta chain was obtained from a study of identical twins. Study observations and caveats: While abundant cord blood beta clonotypes carried fewer insertions, memory repertoires showed no such pattern.

This CDR3 contains 15 residues. V gave up 1 base and J gave up 2 bases, with 12 bases separating them. Per the germline V gene, CDR1 is LNHNV and CDR2 is YYDKDF (reference sequence). TCRdb ran MiXCR on the 5' RACE reads and lists one entry per CDR3 protein. The data show roughly 220,000 distinct CDR3 sequences, 5% to 7% seen once. This clonotype showed up many times. Its antigen is unidentified. The same specimen was also included in a second study, on T cells expressing NK-cell markers. That paper adds: Most of the eight sequenced donors were HCMV-seropositive; one was seronegative. Anti-gamma-delta TCR antibody use in several experiments restricted sorting to alpha-beta TCR T cells. The HCMV specificity of the expanded NKG2C+ T cell clones stayed unresolved.

The receptor comes from a woman under 30 in good health. V is TRBV15 and J is TRBJ2-7, with D perhaps matching TRBD2 (5 bases). Source material: CD8+ T cells sorted from blood. The CDR3 DNA follows: TGTGCCACCAGCAGAGGTTCTGGAGGCGCCTACGAGCAGTACTTC. Protein sequence: CATSRGSGGAYEQYF.